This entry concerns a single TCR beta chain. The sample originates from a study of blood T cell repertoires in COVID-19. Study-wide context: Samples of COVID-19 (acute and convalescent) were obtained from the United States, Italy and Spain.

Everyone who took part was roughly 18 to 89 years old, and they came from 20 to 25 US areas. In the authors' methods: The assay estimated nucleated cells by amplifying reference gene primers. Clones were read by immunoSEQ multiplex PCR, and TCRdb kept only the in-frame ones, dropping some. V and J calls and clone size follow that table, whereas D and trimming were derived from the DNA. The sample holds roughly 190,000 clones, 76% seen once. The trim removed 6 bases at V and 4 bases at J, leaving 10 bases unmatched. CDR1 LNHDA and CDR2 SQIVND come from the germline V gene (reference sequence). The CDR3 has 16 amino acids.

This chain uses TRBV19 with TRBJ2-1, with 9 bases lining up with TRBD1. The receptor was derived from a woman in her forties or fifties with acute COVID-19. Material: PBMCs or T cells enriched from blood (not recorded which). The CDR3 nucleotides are TGTGCCAGTAGCCCTTCACAGGGGGCGAGATACAATGAGCAGTTCTTC. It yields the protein CASSPSQGARYNEQFF. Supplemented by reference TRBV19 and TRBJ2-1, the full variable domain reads DGGITQSPKYLFRKEGQNVTLSCEQNLNHDAMYWYRQDPGQGLRLIYYSQIVNDFQKGDIAEGYSVSREKKESFPLTVTSAQKNPTAFYLCASSPSQGARYNEQFFGPGTRLTVL.